Presented here are 5 T cell receptor beta chains from one specimen sequenced in a study of cytomegalovirus exposure and HLA in healthy donors. The assay was immunoSEQ multiplex PCR, and TCRdb's table has in-frame clones only and misses some. The sample lists roughly 200,000 clones, around 80% seen once, with roughly 1.2% in the top ten. Specimen: PBMCs. The receptor set was obtained from a woman younger than 45 in good health and CMV-seronegative.

The rearrangement joins TRBV18 to TRBJ1-2; 11 bases match TRBD1. Germline CDR1 and CDR2: KGHSH and LQKENI. The CDR3 extends over 16 amino acids. V lost 4 bases to trimming and J lost 4 bases; unmatched junction nucleotides: 8. CDR3: CASSQQGQGVRYGYTF. DNA of the CDR3: TGTGCCAGCTCACAACAGGGACAGGGGGTGCGCTATGGCTACACCTTC.

This chain connects TRBV5-4 to TRBJ1-5; D is ambiguous. This CDR3 spans 15 amino acids. Trimming left V 1 base short and J 11 bases short, with 19 bases between. The germline CDR1 and CDR2 sequences are SGHNT and YYREEE (reference sequence). The CDR3 here is CASSLRAGTPWTQHF. CDR3 nucleotide sequence: TGTGCCAGCAGCTTGCGGGCGGGCACCCCTTGGACCCAGCATTTT.

J is TRBJ1-5 and V is TRBV30, with D possibly matching TRBD1 (6 bases). From germline, CDR1 is GTSNPN and CDR2 SVGIG (reference sequence). There are 13 residues in the CDR3. V lost 1 base and J lost 9, with 13 bases in between. CDR3 sequence (DNA): TGTGCCTGGAGTGGAGGGACACCGGGGCCCCAGCATTTT. Amino acid sequence: CAWSGGTPGPQHF.

The chain joins TRBV5-1 to TRBJ2-2; D call uncertain. CDR1 is SGHRS, CDR2 YFSETQ, per germline. Trimming left V 0 bases short and J 7 bases short, with 16 bases between. CDR3 length equals 16 residues. The CDR3: CASSLAVGHLDGELFF. In DNA, the CDR3 is TGCGCCAGCAGCTTGGCCGTCGGTCACTTAGACGGGGAGCTGTTTTTT.

Only one count was recorded for this clone. The rearrangement uses TRBV27 and TRBJ1-1; 11 bases are shared with TRBD1. J was trimmed by 4 bases and V by 5 bases; bases with no gene match: 9. Per the germline V gene, CDR1 is MNHEY and CDR2 is SMNVEV (reference sequence). The CDR3 has 16 residues. CDR3 in amino acids: CASSPQGTGGTTEAFF. In DNA, the CDR3 is TGTGCCAGCAGTCCGCAGGGGACAGGGGGTACCACTGAAGCTTTCTTT.